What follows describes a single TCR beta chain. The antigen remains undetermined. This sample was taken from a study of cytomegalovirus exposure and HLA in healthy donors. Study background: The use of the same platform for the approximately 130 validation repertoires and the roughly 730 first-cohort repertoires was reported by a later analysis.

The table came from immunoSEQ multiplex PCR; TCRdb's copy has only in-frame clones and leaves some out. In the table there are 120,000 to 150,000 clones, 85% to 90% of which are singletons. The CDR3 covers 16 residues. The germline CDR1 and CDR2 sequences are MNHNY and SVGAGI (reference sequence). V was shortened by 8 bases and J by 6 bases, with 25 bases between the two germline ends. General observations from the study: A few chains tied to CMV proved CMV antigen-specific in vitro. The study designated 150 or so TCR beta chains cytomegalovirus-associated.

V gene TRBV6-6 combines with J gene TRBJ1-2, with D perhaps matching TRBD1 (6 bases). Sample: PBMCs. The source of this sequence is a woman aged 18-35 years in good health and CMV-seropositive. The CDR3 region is CASGEDSSGYSNGYTF. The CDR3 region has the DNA TGTGCCAGCGGCGAGGACAGTTCAGGATATTCAAATGGCTACACCTTC.